This passage covers 28 T cell receptor beta chains from one sample sequenced in a study of T cell clones after liver transplantation. The table came from immunoSEQ multiplex PCR; TCRdb's copy has only in-frame clones and leaves some out. The sample lists some 120,000 clones; 90% were seen once. The sequences come from CD4+ T cells from blood, collected 12 months after liver transplant. These receptors all stem from a human patient who received a liver transplant. Some T cells may trace back to the graft donor.

As to this clone: At one boundary the junction diverges from the germline segment, which might be a read error. V is TRBV2 and J is TRBJ1-2, with D unclear. The CDR3 totals 14 residues. Germline assignment: CDR1 SNHLY and CDR2 FYNNEI. The CDR3 bases are TGTGCCAGCAGCGAAGAAAGGATAACTCATGGCTACACCTTC. It translates to CASSEERITHGYTF.

The chain employs TRBV7-2 and TRBJ1-2, with TRBD1 matching 7 bases. J was trimmed by 6 bases and V by 5 bases; bases with no gene match: 9. In germline, CDR1 is SGHTA, CDR2 FQGNSA. The CDR3 length is 14 residues. In DNA form, the CDR3 reads TGTGCCAGCAGCCTTTACACAGGGGACCATGGCTACACCTTC. Translating gives CASSLYTGDHGYTF.

The CDR3 reads CASSAFTGGLETQYF. CDR3 bases: TGTGCCAGCAGTGCCTTTACAGGGGGTTTGGAGACCCAGTACTTC. This chain connects TRBV25-1 to TRBJ2-5; TRBD1 matches 8 bases. This CDR3 has 15 residues. V lost 4 bases to trimming and J lost 5 bases; unmatched junction nucleotides: 9. Per the germline V gene, CDR1 is MGHDK and CDR2 is SYGVNS. Variable domain in full (rest from reference TRBV25-1 and TRBJ2-5): EADIYQTPRYLVIGTGKKITLECSQTMGHDKMYWYQQDPGMELHLIHYSYGVNSTEKGDLSSESTVSRIRTEHFPLTLESARPSHTSQYLCASSAFTGGLETQYFGPGTRLLVL.

The genes are TRBV21-1 and TRBJ2-2; the tabulated D call, TRBD2, remains unverified against the DNA. TRBV21-1 is termed a pseudogene. The CDR3 is made up of 17 amino acids. In DNA form, the CDR3 reads TGTGCCAGCAGCCCCCGAGTACTAGCGGACTACACCGGGGAGCTGTTTTTT. It yields the protein CASSPRVLADYTGELFF.

The chain combines TRBV29-1 with TRBJ2-3; possibly TRBD1 for D (6 bases). CDR3 length: 12 amino acids. In germline, CDR1 is SQVTM, CDR2 ANQGSEA. Trimming stripped 8 bases from V and 4 bases from J, with 13 bases between. The CDR3 DNA reads TGCAGCACTCACAGGGACCCAGATACGCAGTATTTT. Amino acid sequence: CSTHRDPDTQYF.

This rearrangement joins TRBV5-4 to TRBJ2-1, with TRBD2 identical over 9 bases. Per the germline V gene, CDR1 is SGHNT and CDR2 is YYREEE (reference sequence). The trim removed 4 bases at V and 4 bases at J, leaving 6 bases unmatched. The length of the CDR3 is 15 residues. DNA for the CDR3: TGTGCCAGCAGCGCGGGACTAGCTGCATACAATGAGCAGTTCTTC. Translating it yields CASSAGLAAYNEQFF.

This chain links TRBV7-3 with TRBJ2-1; 9 nucleotides align to TRBD2. J lost 8 bases, V lost 2 bases, and 10 bases had no gene match. Germline CDR1 SGHTA, CDR2 FQGTGA. The CDR3 length is 16 residues. The chain's CDR3 is CASSLLREGLRDEQFF. The CDR3 DNA reads TGTGCCAGCAGCTTATTGCGGGAGGGCCTGCGCGATGAGCAGTTCTTC. Filled out from reference TRBV7-3 and TRBJ2-1, the complete variable domain reads GAGVSQTPSNKVTEKGKYVELRCDPISGHTALYWYRQSLGQGPEFLIYFQGTGAADDSGLPNDRFFAVRPEGSVSTLKIQRTERGDSAVYLCASSLLREGLRDEQFFGPGTRLTVL.

The chain recombines TRBV7-8 with TRBJ2-2, with 7 bases lining up with TRBD1. V shed 6 bases and J 4 bases; nucleotides not matched to a gene: 8. The germline gives CDR1 SGHVS, CDR2 FQNEAQ. The CDR3 contains 15 residues. The CDR3 sequence: CASRPLQGSTGELFF. The CDR3 DNA sequence: TGTGCCAGCAGGCCCCTACAGGGGTCCACCGGGGAGCTGTTTTTT.

The gene calls are TRBV7-9 and TRBJ1-1; 7 bases line up with TRBD1. Trimming removed 3 bases from V and 6 bases from J; junction bases left unmatched: 10. The germline V gene encodes CDR1 SEHNR and CDR2 FQNEAQ (reference sequence). This CDR3 is built from 15 residues. The CDR3 here is CASSFGQVGAAEAFF. CDR3 DNA sequence: TGTGCCAGCAGCTTCGGACAGGTGGGGGCGGCTGAAGCTTTCTTT.

This chain links TRBV7-9 with TRBJ1-2; the D gene is possibly TRBD1 (6 bases). Germline CDR1 SEHNR, CDR2 FQNEAQ (reference sequence). This CDR3 contains 15 residues. Trimming pared 3 bases from V and 2 bases from J, leaving 13 bases between. The CDR3 nucleotides read TGTGCCAGCAGCTTCGGGGGGCGTGTAAACTATGGCTACACCTTC. This translates into CASSFGGRVNYGYTF.

This clone has a single count. The rearrangement joins TRBV28 to TRBJ1-1, with 11 bases aligning to TRBD1. The V segment lost 7 bases and the J segment 5 bases; nucleotides outside the gene matches: 3. The germline V gene encodes CDR1 MDHEN and CDR2 SYDVKM. The CDR3 has 13 residues. The CDR3 nucleotides are TGTGCCAGCAAGGGACAGGGGGATACTGAAGCTTTCTTT. This sequence encodes CASKGQGDTEAFF.

As DNA, the CDR3 is TGTGCCAGCGATTTCTCAGGTGAAAAACTGTTTTTT. As protein: CASDFSGEKLFF. The rearrangement joins TRBV18 to TRBJ1-4; D not resolved. Trimming took off 8 bases at V and 7 bases at J, with 11 bases between the two ends. This CDR3 has 12 amino acids. Germline lookup yields CDR1 KGHSH and CDR2 LQKENI. Drawing the rest from reference TRBV18 and TRBJ1-4, the complete variable domain is NAGVMQNPRHLVRRRGQEARLRCSPMKGHSHVYWYRQLPEEGLKFMVYLQKENIIDESGMPKERFSAEFPKEGPSILRIQQVVRGDSAAYFCASDFSGEKLFFGSGTQLSVL.

V gene TRBV6-5 combines with J gene TRBJ2-5; 7 bases fit TRBD1. CDR1 and CDR2 (germline): MNHEY, SVGAGI. CDR3 length equals 13 residues. V was clipped by 4 bases and J by 1 base; unmatched bases: 0. CDR3 bases: TGTGCCAGCAGTTGGGACAGCCAAGAGACCCAGTACTTC. As protein: CASSWDSQETQYF.

The table lists this clone with a few counts. The chain recombines TRBV28 with TRBJ1-2; 7 bases are shared with TRBD1. Losses at the gene ends were 5 bases for V and 8 bases for J; bases not matched to a gene: 11. Germline V lookup: CDR1 MDHEN, CDR2 SYDVKM. This CDR3 region has 14 residues. The CDR3 protein is CASSSSATGTGYTF. The CDR3 bases are TGTGCCAGCAGTAGTTCAGCGACAGGGACCGGCTACACCTTC.

This chain connects TRBV5-6 to TRBJ2-6; D gene unclear. The V and J ends lost 0 bases and 4 bases respectively, with 2 bases between them. This CDR3 comprises 13 residues. In germline, CDR1 is SGHDT, CDR2 YYEEEE. CDR3 region: CASSLAGANVLTF. CDR3 coding DNA: TGTGCCAGCAGCTTGGCCGGGGCCAACGTCCTGACTTTC.

The chain carries TRBV5-6 and TRBJ1-2; D ambiguous. Germline V lookup: CDR1 SGHDT, CDR2 YYEEEE. Trimming stripped 6 bases from V and 4 bases from J, with 16 bases between. This CDR3 is built from 14 residues. CDR3 in amino acids: CASTPSSGVYGYTF. CDR3 coding DNA: TGTGCCAGCACCCCTAGCAGTGGGGTCTATGGCTACACCTTC.

The chain uses TRBV12-5 and TRBJ2-7, with D tentatively TRBD2 (5 bases). CDR3 length: 14 amino acids. Trimming took 2 bases from V and 1 from J, leaving 9 bases between them. The germline CDR1 and CDR2 sequences are LGHNT and FRNRAP. Here the CDR3 reads CASGLTPGSYEQYF. The DNA of the CDR3 is TGTGCTAGTGGTTTGACGCCGGGGTCCTACGAGCAGTACTTC.

The chain couples TRBV27 to TRBJ2-7; 8 bases fit TRBD1. Germline V gene sequence: CDR1 MNHEY, CDR2 SMNVEV (reference sequence). V lost 2 bases, J lost 6 bases, and 6 bases stayed unmatched. The CDR3 is 14 residues long. CDR3 coding DNA: TGTGCCAGCAGTTTAAGGTCAGGGGGCGGCGAGCAGTACTTC. This sequence encodes CASSLRSGGGEQYF.

The CDR3 bases are TGTGCCAGCATGGTCCTTTGGGGGGAGAACGAGCAGTACTTC. Its translation is CASMVLWGENEQYF. V is TRBV2 and J is TRBJ2-7; weak D call: TRBD2 (6 bases). This CDR3 spans 14 amino acids. Germline CDR1 is SNHLY and CDR2 is FYNNEI. V was shortened by 7 bases and J by 5 bases, with 18 bases between the two germline ends.

The chain combines TRBV7-8 with TRBJ2-6; D is undetermined. Germline V gene data show CDR1 as SGHVS and CDR2 as FQNEAQ. The CDR3 runs to 19 residues. The ends were cut back, 3 bases at V and 0 bases at J, with 18 bases in the middle. The CDR3 DNA follows: TGTGCCAGCAGCTTCCGAATCAGGCAGGCTGTCTCTGGGGCCAACGTCCTGACTTTC. Protein product: CASSFRIRQAVSGANVLTF. The full variable domain, in which reference TRBV7-8 and TRBJ2-6 provide the parts outside the CDR3, is GAGVSQSPRYKVAKRGQDVALRCDPISGHVSLFWYQQALGQGPEFLTYFQNEAQLDKSGLPSDRFFAERPEGSVSTLKIQRTQQEDSAVYLCASSFRIRQAVSGANVLTFGAGSRLTVL.

The chain recombines TRBV9 with TRBJ2-1; 14 bases match TRBD2. V shed 4 bases and J 9 bases; nucleotides not matched to a gene: 18. This CDR3 comprises 19 residues. Germline-derived CDR1 and CDR2 are SGDLS and YYNGEE. The CDR3 is CASSPQEGTSGSVGGEQFF. In nucleotides, the CDR3 is TGTGCCAGCAGCCCCCAAGAGGGGACTAGCGGGAGTGTAGGTGGTGAGCAGTTCTTC.

The V call is TRBV6-1, the J call TRBJ1-2, with D unclear. Per the germline V gene, CDR1 is MNHNS and CDR2 is SASEGT. The CDR3 is made up of 13 amino acids. V shed 0 bases and J shed 4 bases, with 6 bases lying between them. The CDR3 DNA follows: TGTGCCAGCAGTGAAGCGACCAGCTATGGCTACACCTTC. Its translation: CASSEATSYGYTF.

The rearrangement links TRBV7-2 to TRBJ2-7; D is tentatively TRBD1 or TRBD2 (5 bases each). V shed 2 bases and J shed 2 bases, with 13 bases lying between them. Looked up from germline, CDR1 is SGHTA and CDR2 is FQGNSA. This CDR3 is 15 amino acids long. The CDR3 region is CASSLYGTEPYEQYF. The CDR3, as DNA: TGTGCCAGCAGCTTATATGGGACGGAACCCTACGAGCAGTACTTC.

V is TRBV14 and J is TRBJ2-5; D is tentatively TRBD1 or TRBD2 (5 bases each). Trimming left V 1 base short and J 1 base short, with 13 bases between. This CDR3 spans 16 amino acids. From germline, CDR1 is SGHDN and CDR2 FVKESK. The CDR3 spells CASSQGLGRIQETQYF. CDR3 bases: TGTGCCAGCAGCCAAGGCTTGGGACGGATCCAAGAGACCCAGTACTTC.

This chain links TRBV28 with TRBJ2-1, with TRBD1 matching 11 bases. The CDR3 spans 16 residues. The junction had 9 bases not matched to a gene; V was cut back by 3 bases and J by 8 bases. Germline V gene data show CDR1 as MDHEN and CDR2 as SYDVKM. CDR3: CASSFPGTGGRDEQFF. The DNA for the CDR3 is TGTGCCAGCAGTTTCCCCGGGACAGGGGGGAGGGATGAGCAGTTCTTC.

The V and J genes are TRBV2 and TRBJ2-7; 7 nucleotides align to TRBD1. CDR1 is SNHLY, CDR2 FYNNEI, per germline. After removal of 5 bases from V and 4 bases from J, the junction contained 8 bases not matched to a gene. The CDR3 totals 14 residues. The DNA of the CDR3 is TGTGCCAGCAGTCCGACAGGGTTTTCGTACGAGCAGTACTTC. Amino acids: CASSPTGFSYEQYF.

Concerning this clone: A read error may produce the germline difference seen at one junction end. This sample also contains other DNA sequences that code for the same CDR3. This chain links TRBV2 with TRBJ2-7; D unresolved. Germline V lookup: CDR1 SNHLY, CDR2 FYNNEI. The CDR3 contains 11 residues. The CDR3, as DNA: TGTGCCAGCAGTGAAGGGTTTGTCTGCCTTTTC. Amino acids: CASSEGFVCLF.

This rearrangement joins TRBV18 to TRBJ1-4; tentatively, D is TRBD1 (5 bases). CDR1 and CDR2 from the germline V gene are KGHSH and LQKENI. The length of the CDR3 is 13 residues. Trimming shortened V by 6 bases and J by 7 bases, and 12 bases separated the two germline ends. The CDR3: CASSLQGGEKLFF. The CDR3 DNA reads TGTGCCAGCTCGCTGCAGGGTGGTGAAAAACTGTTTTTT. The variable domain in full, with the rest retrieved from reference TRBV18 and TRBJ1-4, is NAGVMQNPRHLVRRRGQEARLRCSPMKGHSHVYWYRQLPEEGLKFMVYLQKENIIDESGMPKERFSAEFPKEGPSILRIQQVVRGDSAAYFCASSLQGGEKLFFGSGTQLSVL.